This TCR beta chain came from a study of T cells in Graves' hyperthyroidism and ophthalmopathy. Study-level results: From stable hyperthyroidism, ophthalmopathy was set apart by a 13 V-J model. Clonotypes that were expanded in thyroid above 0.001 mostly appeared in blood too.

RNA transcripts served as the template for amplifying TCR beta CDR3 regions. First-round RT-PCR of the TCR CDR3 relied on the HTBI primer set. TCRdb ran MiXCR on the multiplex PCR reads and lists one entry per CDR3 protein. The sample has about 260,000 distinct CDR3 sequences, around 20% seen once. With respect to this clonotype: Its antigen remains unknown.

V lost 3 bases and J lost 4, with 13 bases in between. The CDR3 spans 13 residues. Per the germline V gene, CDR1 is SQVTM and CDR2 is ANQGSEA. Diagnoses used clinical symptoms, serum thyroxine and TRAb, thyroid ultrasound and orbital computed tomography. PBMCs came from over 8.5 ml fresh peripheral blood. This receptor was identified in a young man with Graves' ophthalmopathy. Input material: blood. The genes are TRBV29-1 and TRBJ2-7, with a tentative D call TRBD2 (5 bases). The CDR3 sequence: CSVEKGRGYEQYF. The CDR3 DNA follows: TGCAGCGTTGAGAAGGGCCGCGGGTACGAGCAGTACTTC.